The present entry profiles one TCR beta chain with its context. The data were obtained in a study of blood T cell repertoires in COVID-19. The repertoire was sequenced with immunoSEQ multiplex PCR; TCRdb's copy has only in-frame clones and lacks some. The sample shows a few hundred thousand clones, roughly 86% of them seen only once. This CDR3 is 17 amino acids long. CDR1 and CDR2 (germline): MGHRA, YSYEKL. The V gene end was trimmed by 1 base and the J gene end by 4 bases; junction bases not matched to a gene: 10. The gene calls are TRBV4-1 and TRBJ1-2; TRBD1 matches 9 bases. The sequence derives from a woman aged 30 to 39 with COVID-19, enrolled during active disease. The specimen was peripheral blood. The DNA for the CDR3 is TGCGCCAGCAGCCAAGGAGGGACAGGGTCGGCAGCCTATGGCTACACCTTC. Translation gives CASSQGGTGSAAYGYTF.